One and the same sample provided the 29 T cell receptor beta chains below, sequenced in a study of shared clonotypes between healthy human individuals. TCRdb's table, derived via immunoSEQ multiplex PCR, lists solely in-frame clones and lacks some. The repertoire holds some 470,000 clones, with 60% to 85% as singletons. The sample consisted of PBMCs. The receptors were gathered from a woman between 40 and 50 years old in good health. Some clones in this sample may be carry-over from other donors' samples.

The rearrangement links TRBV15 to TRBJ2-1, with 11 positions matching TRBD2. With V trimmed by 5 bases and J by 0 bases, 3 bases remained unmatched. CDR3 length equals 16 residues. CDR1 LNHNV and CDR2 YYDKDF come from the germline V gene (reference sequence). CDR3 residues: CATSPTSGSSYNEQFF. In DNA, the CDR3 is TGTGCCACCAGCCCAACTAGCGGGAGCTCCTACAATGAGCAGTTCTTC.

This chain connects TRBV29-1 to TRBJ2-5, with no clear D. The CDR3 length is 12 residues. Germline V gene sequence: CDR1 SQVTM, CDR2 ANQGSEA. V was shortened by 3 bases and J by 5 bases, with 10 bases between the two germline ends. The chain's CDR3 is CSVDTLRETQYF. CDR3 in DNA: TGCAGCGTTGACACCCTTAGGGAGACCCAGTACTTC.

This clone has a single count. CDR3 sequence reads: CASSPLEYTIYEQYF. The CDR3 DNA follows: TGTGCCAGCAGCCCTTTAGAGTACACCATCTACGAGCAGTACTTC. V is TRBV11-2 and J is TRBJ2-7; no reliable D call. The V gene's germline CDR1 is SGHAT and CDR2 FQNNGV. This CDR3 has 15 residues. Between the trimmed V and J ends, which lost 5 bases and 3 bases, there was a span of 17 bases.

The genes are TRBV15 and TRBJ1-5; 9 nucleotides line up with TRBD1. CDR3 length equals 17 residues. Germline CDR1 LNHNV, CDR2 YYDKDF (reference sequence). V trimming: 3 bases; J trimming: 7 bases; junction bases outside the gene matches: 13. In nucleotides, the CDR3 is TGTGCCACCAGCAGGGGAACAGGGGGCGCTAAGAGACAGCCCCAGCATTTT. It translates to CATSRGTGGAKRQPQHF.

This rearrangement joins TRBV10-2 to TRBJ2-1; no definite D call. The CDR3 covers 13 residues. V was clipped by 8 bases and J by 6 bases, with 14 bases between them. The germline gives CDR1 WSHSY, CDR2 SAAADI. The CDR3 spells CASGPGPPNEQFF. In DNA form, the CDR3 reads TGCGCCAGCGGGCCAGGACCTCCCAATGAGCAGTTCTTC.

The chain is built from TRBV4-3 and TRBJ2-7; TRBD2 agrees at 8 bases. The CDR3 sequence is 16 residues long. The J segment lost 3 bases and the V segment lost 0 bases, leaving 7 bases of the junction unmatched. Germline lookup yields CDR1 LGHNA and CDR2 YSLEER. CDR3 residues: CASSQDTREDFYEQYF. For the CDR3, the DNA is TGCGCCAGCAGCCAAGATACGCGGGAGGACTTCTACGAGCAGTACTTC.

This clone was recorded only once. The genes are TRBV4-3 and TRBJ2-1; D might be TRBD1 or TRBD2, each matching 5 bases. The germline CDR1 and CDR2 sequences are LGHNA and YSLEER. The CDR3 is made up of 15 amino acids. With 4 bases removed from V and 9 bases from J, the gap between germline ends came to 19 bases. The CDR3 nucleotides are TGCGCCAGCAGCCCTCTTTCCCACGGGGCGAGTGAGCAGTTCTTC. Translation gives CASSPLSHGASEQFF.

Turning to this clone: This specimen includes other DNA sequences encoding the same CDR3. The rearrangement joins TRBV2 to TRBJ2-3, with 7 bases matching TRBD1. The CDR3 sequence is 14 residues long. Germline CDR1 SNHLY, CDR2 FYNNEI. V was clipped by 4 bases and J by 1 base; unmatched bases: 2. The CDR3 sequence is CASSGTGGTDTQYF. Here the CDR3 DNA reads TGTGCCAGCAGTGGGACAGGTGGCACAGATACGCAGTATTTT.

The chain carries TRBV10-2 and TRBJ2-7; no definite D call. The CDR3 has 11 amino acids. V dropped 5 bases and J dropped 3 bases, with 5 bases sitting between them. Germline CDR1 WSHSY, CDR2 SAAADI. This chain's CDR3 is CASSNHYEQYF. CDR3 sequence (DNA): TGCGCCAGCAGTAATCACTACGAGCAGTACTTC.

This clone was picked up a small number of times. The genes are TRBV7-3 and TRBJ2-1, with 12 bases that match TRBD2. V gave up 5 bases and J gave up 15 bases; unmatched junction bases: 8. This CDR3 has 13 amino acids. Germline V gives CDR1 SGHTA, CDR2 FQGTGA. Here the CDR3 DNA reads TGTGCCAGCAGCGAAAGGACTAGCGGGATTCTGTTCTTC. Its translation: CASSERTSGILFF. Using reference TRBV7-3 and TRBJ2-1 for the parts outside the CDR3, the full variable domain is GAGVSQTPSNKVTEKGKYVELRCDPISGHTALYWYRQSLGQGPEFLIYFQGTGAADDSGLPNDRFFAVRPEGSVSTLKIQRTERGDSAVYLCASSERTSGILFFGPGTRLTVL.

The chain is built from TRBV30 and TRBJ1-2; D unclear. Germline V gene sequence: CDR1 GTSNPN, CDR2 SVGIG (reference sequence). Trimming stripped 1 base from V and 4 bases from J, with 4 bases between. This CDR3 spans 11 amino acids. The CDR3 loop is CAWSGGYGYTF. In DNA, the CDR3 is TGTGCCTGGAGTGGTGGCTATGGCTACACCTTC. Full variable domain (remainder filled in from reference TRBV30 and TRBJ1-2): SQTIHQWPATLVQPVGSPLSLECTVEGTSNPNLYWYRQAAGRGLQLLFYSVGIGQISSEVPQNLSASRPQDRQFILSSKKLLLSDSGFYLCAWSGGYGYTFGSGTRLTVV.

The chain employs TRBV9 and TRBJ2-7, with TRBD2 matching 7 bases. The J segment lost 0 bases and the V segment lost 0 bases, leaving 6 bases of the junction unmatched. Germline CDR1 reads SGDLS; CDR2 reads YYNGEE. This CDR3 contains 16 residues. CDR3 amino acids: CASSVGASGSSYEQYF. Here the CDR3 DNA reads TGTGCCAGCAGCGTAGGTGCTAGCGGTAGCTCCTACGAGCAGTACTTC.

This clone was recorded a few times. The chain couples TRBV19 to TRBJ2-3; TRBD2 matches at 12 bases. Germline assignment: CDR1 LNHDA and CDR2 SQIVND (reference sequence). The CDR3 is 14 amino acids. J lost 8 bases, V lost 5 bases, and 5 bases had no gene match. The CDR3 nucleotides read TGTGCCAGTAGTGAAGGACTAGCGGGAACTACGCAGTATTTT. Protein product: CASSEGLAGTTQYF.

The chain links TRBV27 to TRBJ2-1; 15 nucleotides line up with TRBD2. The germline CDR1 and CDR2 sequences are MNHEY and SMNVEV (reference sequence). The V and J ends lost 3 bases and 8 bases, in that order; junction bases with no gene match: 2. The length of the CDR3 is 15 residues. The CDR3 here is CASSFRTSGRDEQFF. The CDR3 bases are TGTGCCAGCAGTTTTAGGACTAGCGGGAGGGATGAGCAGTTCTTC.

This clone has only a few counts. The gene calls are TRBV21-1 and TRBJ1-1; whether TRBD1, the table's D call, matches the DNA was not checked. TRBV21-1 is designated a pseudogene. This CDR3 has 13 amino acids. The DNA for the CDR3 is TGTGCCAGCAGCAAAGCATGCGGACAAGAAGCTTTCTTT. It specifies CASSKACGQEAFF.

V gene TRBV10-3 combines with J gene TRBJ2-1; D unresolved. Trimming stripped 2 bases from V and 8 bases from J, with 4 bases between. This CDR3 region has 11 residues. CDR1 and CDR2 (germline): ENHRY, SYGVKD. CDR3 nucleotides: TGTGCCATCAGTGAGACCGATGAGCAGTTCTTC. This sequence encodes CAISETDEQFF.

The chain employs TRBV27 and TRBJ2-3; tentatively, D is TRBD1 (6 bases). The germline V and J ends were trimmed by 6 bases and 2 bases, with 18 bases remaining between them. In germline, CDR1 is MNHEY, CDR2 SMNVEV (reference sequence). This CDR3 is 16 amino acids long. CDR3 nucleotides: TGTGCCAGCAGCCGCCCGACAGGTCGTTTCACAGATACGCAGTATTTT. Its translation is CASSRPTGRFTDTQYF.

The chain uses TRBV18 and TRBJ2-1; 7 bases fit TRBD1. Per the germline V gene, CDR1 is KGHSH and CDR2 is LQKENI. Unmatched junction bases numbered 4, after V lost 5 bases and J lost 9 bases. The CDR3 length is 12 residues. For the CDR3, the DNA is TGTGCCAGCTCATCTTCAGGGGGTGAGCAGTTCTTC. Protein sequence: CASSSSGGEQFF.

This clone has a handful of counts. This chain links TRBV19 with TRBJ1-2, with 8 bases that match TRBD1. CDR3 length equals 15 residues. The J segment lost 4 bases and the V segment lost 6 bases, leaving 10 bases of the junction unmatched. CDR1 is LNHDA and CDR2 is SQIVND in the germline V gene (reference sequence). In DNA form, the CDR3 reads TGTGCCAGTAGACAATCAGGGGGCGACAGCTATGGCTACACCTTC. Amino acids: CASRQSGGDSYGYTF.

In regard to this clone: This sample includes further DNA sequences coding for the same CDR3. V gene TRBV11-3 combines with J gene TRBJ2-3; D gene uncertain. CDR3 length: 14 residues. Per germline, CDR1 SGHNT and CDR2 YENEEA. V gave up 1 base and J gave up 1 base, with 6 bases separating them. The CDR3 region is CASSLGRGTDTQYF. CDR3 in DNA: TGTGCCAGCAGCTTAGGAAGGGGCACAGATACGCAGTATTTT.

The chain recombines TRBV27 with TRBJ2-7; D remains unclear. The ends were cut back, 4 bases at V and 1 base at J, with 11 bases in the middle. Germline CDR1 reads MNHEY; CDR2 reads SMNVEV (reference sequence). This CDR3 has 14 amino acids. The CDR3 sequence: CASSSYSASYEQYF. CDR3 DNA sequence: TGTGCCAGCAGTTCATATTCCGCTTCCTACGAGCAGTACTTC.

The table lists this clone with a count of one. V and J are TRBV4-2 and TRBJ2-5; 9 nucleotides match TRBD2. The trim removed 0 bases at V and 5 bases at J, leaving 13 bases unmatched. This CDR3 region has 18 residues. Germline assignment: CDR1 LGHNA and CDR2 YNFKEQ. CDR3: CASSQDRYSGSDLETQYF. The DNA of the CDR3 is TGTGCCAGCAGCCAAGATCGTTATAGCGGGAGCGACCTGGAGACCCAGTACTTC.

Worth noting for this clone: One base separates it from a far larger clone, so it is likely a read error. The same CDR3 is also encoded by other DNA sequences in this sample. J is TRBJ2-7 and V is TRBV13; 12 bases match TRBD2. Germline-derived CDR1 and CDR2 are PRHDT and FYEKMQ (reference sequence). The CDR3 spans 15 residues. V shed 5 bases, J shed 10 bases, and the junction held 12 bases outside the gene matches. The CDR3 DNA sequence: TGTGCCAGCAGCCCCCGACTAGCGGGAGAACTCGAACAGTACTTC. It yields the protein CASSPRLAGELEQYF. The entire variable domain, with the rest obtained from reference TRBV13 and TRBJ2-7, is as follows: AAGVIQSPRHLIKEKRETATLKCYPIPRHDTVYWYQQGPGQDPQFLISFYEKMQSDKGSIPDRFSAQQFSDYHSELNMSSLELGDSALYFCASSPRLAGELEQYFGPGTRLTVT.

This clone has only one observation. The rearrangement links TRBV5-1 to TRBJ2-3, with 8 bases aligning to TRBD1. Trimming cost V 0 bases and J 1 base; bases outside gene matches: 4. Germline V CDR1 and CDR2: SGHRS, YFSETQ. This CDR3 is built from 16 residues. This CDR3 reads CASSLAHRGGTDTQYF. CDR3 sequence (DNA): TGCGCCAGCAGCTTGGCGCACAGGGGGGGCACAGATACGCAGTATTTT.

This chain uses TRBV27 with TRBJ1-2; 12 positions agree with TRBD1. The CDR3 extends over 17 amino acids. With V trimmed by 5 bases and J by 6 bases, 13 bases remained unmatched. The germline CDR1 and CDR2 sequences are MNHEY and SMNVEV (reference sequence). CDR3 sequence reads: CASSATPGTGGDNGYTF. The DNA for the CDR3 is TGTGCCAGCAGTGCAACCCCCGGGACAGGGGGCGATAATGGCTACACCTTC.

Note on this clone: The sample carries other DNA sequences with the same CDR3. The CDR3 protein is CASREYNEQFF. For the CDR3, the DNA is TGTGCCAGCAGGGAATACAATGAGCAGTTCTTC. This chain uses TRBV28 with TRBJ2-1; D remains ambiguous. The CDR3 is made up of 11 amino acids. Trimming took off 6 bases at V and 4 bases at J, with 4 bases between the two ends. Germline loops: CDR1 MDHEN, CDR2 SYDVKM. Based on the CDR3 plus reference TRBV28 and TRBJ2-1, the full variable domain is DVKVTQSSRYLVKRTGEKVFLECVQDMDHENMFWYRQDPGLGLRLIYFSYDVKMKEKGDIPEGYSVSREKKERFSLILESASTNQTSMYLCASREYNEQFFGPGTRLTVL.

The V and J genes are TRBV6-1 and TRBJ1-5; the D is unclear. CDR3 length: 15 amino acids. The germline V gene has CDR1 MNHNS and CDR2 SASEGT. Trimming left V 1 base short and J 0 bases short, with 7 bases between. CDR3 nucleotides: TGTGCCAGCAGTGAAGAAGACGGTAGCAATCAGCCCCAGCATTTT. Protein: CASSEEDGSNQPQHF.

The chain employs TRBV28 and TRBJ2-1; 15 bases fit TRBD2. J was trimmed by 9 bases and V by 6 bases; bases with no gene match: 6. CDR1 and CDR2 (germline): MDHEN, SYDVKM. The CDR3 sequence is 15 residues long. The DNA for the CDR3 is TGTGCCAGCAGCTGGACTAGCGGGAGGGCTAGTGAGCAGTTCTTC. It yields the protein CASSWTSGRASEQFF. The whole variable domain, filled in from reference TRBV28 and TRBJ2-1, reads DVKVTQSSRYLVKRTGEKVFLECVQDMDHENMFWYRQDPGLGLRLIYFSYDVKMKEKGDIPEGYSVSREKKERFSLILESASTNQTSMYLCASSWTSGRASEQFFGPGTRLTVL.

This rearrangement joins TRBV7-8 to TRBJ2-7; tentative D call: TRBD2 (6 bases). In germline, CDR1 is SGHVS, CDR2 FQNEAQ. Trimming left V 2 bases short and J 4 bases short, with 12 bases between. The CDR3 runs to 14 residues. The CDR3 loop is CASSLRGSGYEQYF. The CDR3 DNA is TGTGCCAGCAGCTTACGGGGGAGCGGGTACGAGCAGTACTTC.